This is a list of T cell receptor beta chains from one sample in a study of HIV-infected patients and healthy controls. TCRdb passed the 5' RACE reads through MiXCR, listing each CDR3 protein once. The repertoire holds around 18,000 distinct CDR3 sequences, with about 15% as singletons. The specimen was CD8+ T cells from blood. These receptors were obtained from a human donor in good health. Each CDR3 is given with its conserved first and last residue. D genes are given only for firm matches. Size values are once, few and many counts, or a class for expanded clones, and some rows have none.

J gene	V gene	D gene	clone size	CDR3 DNA	CDR3 protein
TRBJ1-6	TRBV15	NA	many	TGTGCCACCAGCAGAAACCAGGAGGCAGATAATTCACCCCTCCACTTT	CATSRNQEADNSPLHF
TRBJ1-1	TRBV19	TRBD1	NA	TGTGCCAGTATGAGGGGGCCGATTGCTTTCTTT	CASMRGPIAFF
TRBJ2-1	TRBV29-1	NA	few	TGCAGCGTCTCTGGGCCCGAGCAGTTCTTC	CSVSGPEQFF
TRBJ2-3	TRBV29-1	NA	NA	TGCAGCGTTGAAGTTCCGAACGGTCAATCTCTGGATACGCAGTATTTT	CSVEVPNGQSLDTQYF
TRBJ1-2	TRBV20-1	TRBD1	many	TGCAGTGCTAGAGTAGGGACAGGGGACCGCTACACCTTC	CSARVGTGDRYTF
TRBJ1-2	TRBV27	NA	many	TGTGCCAGCAGTCCAAAAGGAGAATGGGGCTATGGCTACACCTTC	CASSPKGEWGYGYTF
TRBJ1-1	TRBV7-9	NA	many	TGTGCCAGCAGCCCTTCGGGCGGCACTGAAGCTTTCTTT	CASSPSGGTEAFF
TRBJ2-1	TRBV9	TRBD2	many	TGTGCCAGCAGCCCCCCCACCGGCGGGGGTGAGCAGTTCTTC	CASSPPTGGGEQFF
TRBJ1-5	TRBV12-3/TRBV12-4	NA	many	TGTGCCAGCAGTTTAAGGTTAGGGGGTGGCCAGCCCCAGCATTTT	CASSLRLGGGQPQHF
TRBJ2-1	TRBV10-3	NA	NA	TGTGCCATCAGTGACCCCTATACCTCGGTGAATGAGCAGTTCTTC	CAISDPYTSVNEQFF
TRBJ2-6	TRBV7-3	NA	many	TGTGCCAGCAGCTTAACGGGGGGTACTGGGGCCAACGTCCTGACTTTC	CASSLTGGTGANVLTF
TRBJ2-1	TRBV6-2/TRBV6-3	NA	few	TGTGCCAGCAGTTACTTGCCTAGCGACGAAGGGGAACCGTACAATGAGCAGTTCTTC	CASSYLPSDEGEPYNEQFF
TRBJ1-2	TRBV6-5	NA	many	TGTGCCAGCAGTTCGACCGGTAACTATGGCTACACCTTC	CASSSTGNYGYTF
TRBJ2-5	TRBV13	NA	NA	TGTGCCAGCAGCCCCGGGACATCGCCGTCTCTAACTCAAGAGACCCAGTACTTC	CASSPGTSPSLTQETQYF
TRBJ2-4	TRBV15	NA	NA	TGTGCCACCAGCAGAGAAAGAGGACTAGCCAAAAACATTCAGTACTTC	CATSRERGLAKNIQYF
TRBJ1-1	TRBV7-9	TRBD1	NA	TGTGCCAGCAGCTTAAGTGCAGGGGGGCGGCCTGAAGCTTTCTTT	CASSLSAGGRPEAFF
TRBJ2-1	TRBV6-2/TRBV6-3	TRBD2	few	TGTGCCAGCAGTCAGACTAGCGGGGGTCCCAATGAGCAGTTCTTC	CASSQTSGGPNEQFF
TRBJ1-5	TRBV29-1	TRBD1	NA	TGCAGCGCCCAGGGGGCCGGTCAGCCCCAGCATTTT	CSAQGAGQPQHF
TRBJ1-3	TRBV6-6	NA	NA	TGTGCCAGCGGGGGCGGGGGCTCTGGAAACACCATATATTTT	CASGGGGSGNTIYF
TRBJ1-1	TRBV20-1	TRBD1	many	TGCAGTGCTAGAGAGTTTTCGCGGGGGGACAGGGGTGAAGCTTTCTTT	CSAREFSRGDRGEAFF
TRBJ2-7	TRBV20-1	NA	once	TGCAGTGCTAGACCCGGGACCGAATCCTACGAGCAGTACTTC	CSARPGTESYEQYF
TRBJ1-6	TRBV11-2	NA	few	TGTGCCAGCAGCTTATACAACTCCTATAATTCACCCCTCCACTTT	CASSLYNSYNSPLHF
TRBJ1-3	TRBV19	NA	few	TGTGCCAGTAGTATGGTTTACATCTCTGGAAACACCATATATTTT	CASSMVYISGNTIYF
TRBJ2-7	TRBV20-1	TRBD2	many	TGCAGTGCCATCTCCCCTGGGGCGGGAGCCCCCTACGAGCAGTACTTC	CSAISPGAGAPYEQYF
TRBJ1-5	TRBV19	NA	medium-sized	TGTGCCAGTAGGCCCCTGGCCCGAAATCAGCCCCAGCATTTT	CASRPLARNQPQHF
TRBJ2-2	TRBV7-8	NA	NA	TGTGCCAGCAGCTTAGCACTGGGACAACACACCGGGGAGCTGTTTTTT	CASSLALGQHTGELFF
TRBJ2-3	TRBV7-3	NA	NA	TGTGCCAGCAGCTTAAGTGGTGTCGTTAGTGGATCTAGCACAGATACGCAGTATTTT	CASSLSGVVSGSSTDTQYF
TRBJ2-3	TRBV2	TRBD2	few	TGTGCCAGCAGGCAACTAGCGCCTGGGCCAGATACGCAGTATTTT	CASRQLAPGPDTQYF
TRBJ1-2	TRBV16	NA	many	TGTGCCAGCAGCCAAAGTGGAGTGCCTGGCTACACCTTC	CASSQSGVPGYTF
TRBJ2-5	TRBV27	NA	many	TGTGCCAGCAGTCAACAAGAGACCCAGTACTTC	CASSQQETQYF
TRBJ2-7	TRBV9	NA	NA	TGTGCCAGCAGCGCAATTCCGGGACCGCGCTACGAGCAGTACTTC	CASSAIPGPRYEQYF
TRBJ1-1	TRBV6-2/TRBV6-3	NA	large	TGTGCCAGCAGTGAAACCGTTGATGGACCCCGGGCTGAAGCTTTCTTT	CASSETVDGPRAEAFF
TRBJ1-4	TRBV7-2	NA	few	TGTGCCAGCAGCTTAGGGAACAGGGTCGCTAATGAAAAACTGTTTTTT	CASSLGNRVANEKLFF
TRBJ2-4	TRBV20-1	NA	few	TGCAGTGCCCGGGGGGCCAAAAACATTCAGTACTTC	CSARGAKNIQYF
TRBJ2-1	TRBV20-1	NA	few	TGCAGTGCTACATCCGGGGAGAGCTCCTACAATGAGCAGTTCTTC	CSATSGESSYNEQFF
TRBJ2-6	TRBV13	NA	many	TGTGCCAGCAGCTTACCCCGGGGTTGGGGGACTGGGGCCAACGTCCTGACTTTC	CASSLPRGWGTGANVLTF
TRBJ2-7	TRBV4-3	NA	many	TGCGCCAGCAGCCAAGACCGGGTGAGTCCCTACGAGCAGTACTTC	CASSQDRVSPYEQYF
TRBJ2-3	TRBV14	NA	many	TGTGCCAGCAGCCAAGACCCCTCCCCAGATACGCAGTATTTT	CASSQDPSPDTQYF
TRBJ1-1	TRBV7-9	TRBD1	NA	TGTGCCAGCAGCTCAACGACAGGGATGAACACTGAAGCTTTCTTT	CASSSTTGMNTEAFF
TRBJ2-7	TRBV3-2	NA	many	TGTGCCAGCAGCCAAGATTACTTTGGACAGACCGAGCAGTACTTC	CASSQDYFGQTEQYF
TRBJ2-7	TRBV4-3	NA	medium-sized	TGCGCCAGCAGCCAAGTTGCCGACTACTCCTACGAGCAGTACTTC	CASSQVADYSYEQYF
TRBJ2-7	TRBV4-3	NA	NA	TGCGCCAGCAGCCAAGGGCAAACGACAGGTCGGTACGAGCAGTACTTC	CASSQGQTTGRYEQYF
TRBJ2-1	TRBV6-5	NA	NA	TGTGCTACAGGGGAGGGTAGCTCCTACAATGAGCAGTTCTTC	CATGEGSSYNEQFF
TRBJ2-3	TRBV15	TRBD1	many	TGTGCCACCAGCAGAGATGTGGGGACAGGGAGTAGCGGAGATACGCAGTATTTT	CATSRDVGTGSSGDTQYF
TRBJ2-3	TRBV14	TRBD2	few	TGTGCCAGCAGCCACCCGTGGGGGACTAGCCCCCAGACGCAGTATTTT	CASSHPWGTSPQTQYF
TRBJ1-5	TRBV5-1	TRBD1	NA	TGCGCCAGCAGCACCGGGACAGGGGGAATCAATCAGCCCCAGCATTTT	CASSTGTGGINQPQHF
TRBJ1-1	TRBV29-1	NA	many	TGCAGCGTTTTCATGAACACTGAAGCTTTCTTT	CSVFMNTEAFF
TRBJ2-2	TRBV9	TRBD2	many	TGTGCCAGCAGCGACCGACTAGCGGCGAACACCGGGGAGCTGTTTTTT	CASSDRLAANTGELFF
TRBJ1-6	TRBV5-6	TRBD1	many	TGTGCCAGCAGTTTCGGGACAGTCGGCTCACCCCTCCACTTT	CASSFGTVGSPLHF
TRBJ1-4	TRBV12-3/TRBV12-4	NA	NA	TGTGCCAGCAGTCCTGGAGACAAGGGTGAAAAACTGTTTTTT	CASSPGDKGEKLFF
TRBJ2-1	TRBV12-3/TRBV12-4	NA	many	TGTGCCAGCAGTTTCTCTCAGGATCGGGACAATGAGCAGTTCTTC	CASSFSQDRDNEQFF
TRBJ1-6	TRBV7-9	NA	many	TGTGCCAGCAGCTTAGGCCCCGCCGCCGCATATAATTCACCCCTCCACTTT	CASSLGPAAAYNSPLHF
TRBJ1-2	TRBV12-5	NA	NA	TGTGCTAGTGGTTTGGCAGGGTCCTATGGCTACACCTTC	CASGLAGSYGYTF
TRBJ1-1	TRBV4-2	NA	NA	TGTGCCAGCAGCTCAGGGACGGGGACAAACTGGGTGAACACTGAAGCTTTCTTT	CASSSGTGTNWVNTEAFF
TRBJ1-1	TRBV5-6	NA	medium-sized	TGTGCCAGCAGCTTGGAGCTTATCACCACTGAAGCTTTCTTT	CASSLELITTEAFF
TRBJ2-6	TRBV27	NA	many	TGTGCCAGCAGTTTATCCAGCTCTGGGGCCAACGTCCTGACTTTC	CASSLSSSGANVLTF
TRBJ2-7	TRBV7-8	NA	few	TGTGCCAGCAGCGCCCGGGACCCCTCCTACGAGCAGTACTTC	CASSARDPSYEQYF